These T cell receptor beta chains were read from a single sample in a study of blood T cell repertoires in COVID-19. Here immunoSEQ multiplex PCR was the method, and the copy in TCRdb shows in-frame clones only, minus some. The repertoire consists of a few hundred thousand clones, with approximately 89% occurring once and the leading ten covering 0.8% to 0.9%. Sample: PBMCs or T cells enriched from blood (not recorded which). The receptor set was obtained from a woman aged 35 to 49 who had been exposed to COVID-19. CDR3s include the opening cysteine and the closing phenylalanine or tryptophan. A D gene is named only where the DNA matches it firmly. Size is omitted from some rows. Given values are once, few, many or a class for expanded clones.

abundance,d_gene,j_gene,v_gene,len,CDR3nt,CDR3aa
few,.,TRBJ1-2,TRBV20-1,9,TGCAGTGCTAAGAGTGGCTACACCTTC,CSAKSGYTF
.,.,TRBJ2-3,TRBV6-5,11,TGTGCCAGCAGCAACACAGATACGCAGTATTTT,CASSNTDTQYF
.,TRBD2,TRBJ2-1,TRBV4-3,16,TGCGCCAGCAGCCAGCCCACTAGCGGGCCACACAATGAGCAGTTCTTC,CASSQPTSGPHNEQFF
.,.,TRBJ1-1,TRBV15,13,TGTGCCACCAGCAGAGAGGGCCCGGCTGAAGCTTTCTTT,CATSREGPAEAFF
.,.,TRBJ1-2,TRBV30,15,TGTGCCTGGAGTGTAAGTTTCGCGATCACCTATGGCTACACCTTC,CAWSVSFAITYGYTF
.,TRBD2,TRBJ2-1,TRBV5-4,14,TGTGCCAGCAGCTTGGCACTAGCGGGAGAAGGGCAGTTCTTC,CASSLALAGEGQFF
.,TRBD1,TRBJ2-2,TRBV7-3,16,TGTGCCAGCAGCTTATTGCAGGGGGCGAACACCGGGGAGCTGTTTTTT,CASSLLQGANTGELFF
.,.,TRBJ2-5,TRBV24-1,17,TGTGCCACCAGTGATACCGGGACAAGAAAAGGTGGAGAGACCCAGTACTTC,CATSDTGTRKGGETQYF
.,.,TRBJ2-3,TRBV5-1,18,TGCGCCAGCAGAATCGGACAGCTTCCTCCTTCTAGCACAGATACGCAGTATTTT,CASRIGQLPPSSTDTQYF
.,.,TRBJ2-5,TRBV5-4,14,TGTGCCAGCAGCTTGTCCCCCCTGCAAGAGACCCAGTACTTC,CASSLSPLQETQYF
.,.,TRBJ2-1,TRBV13,17,TGTGCCAGCAGCCGACTTCCTAGCGCAAGCTCCTACAATGAGCAGTTCTTC,CASSRLPSASSYNEQFF
.,.,TRBJ1-2,TRBV5-1,14,TGCGCCCGCCGGCCGACGGGGGGCAGGTGGGGCTACACCTTC,CARRPTGGRWGYTF
.,.,TRBJ1-1,TRBV2,11,TGTGCCGCCCAGGGGAACACTGAAGCTTTCTTT,CAAQGNTEAFF
.,.,TRBJ1-2,TRBV5-1,14,TGCGCCAGCAGCTTAGCAGGGTGGGACTATGGCTACACCTTC,CASSLAGWDYGYTF
.,.,TRBJ1-6,TRBV13,15,TGTGCCAGCAGCCCCGGGAACTACATTAATTCACCCCTCCACTTT,CASSPGNYINSPLHF
.,TRBD1,TRBJ1-2,TRBV7-9,14,TGTGCCAGCAGCTCGGGGGACAGGGACTATGGCTACACCTTC,CASSSGDRDYGYTF
.,TRBD1,TRBJ1-2,TRBV29-1,13,TGCAGCCTAGCCCGGACAGGCCTGGATGGCTACACCTTC,CSLARTGLDGYTF
.,TRBD1,TRBJ1-2,TRBV9,15,TGTGCCAGCAGCCCCGAAGTGACAGGGAGGAATGGCTACACCTTC,CASSPEVTGRNGYTF
.,TRBD2,TRBJ2-5,TRBV3-1/TRBV3-2,14,TGTGCCAGCAGCCATTCACTAGCGGGAGAGACCCAGTACTTC,CASSHSLAGETQYF
.,TRBD1,TRBJ2-2,TRBV5-1,15,TGCGCCAGCAGCCCAGGTACAGGGGCCACCGGGGAGCTGTTTTTT,CASSPGTGATGELFF